Listed here are 23 T cell receptor beta chains from one sample, sequenced in a study of control samples from healthy donors and cancer patients. Produced via immunoSEQ multiplex PCR; TCRdb's table is partial and in-frame only. The sample yields approximately 150,000 clones, around 92% seen once. The sequenced material came from blood. These receptors came from a man younger than 45 in good health.

This rearrangement joins TRBV7-2 to TRBJ2-7, with 10 nucleotides matching TRBD2. The CDR3 is 16 residues long. V was pared by 5 bases and J by 7 bases, with 14 bases of the junction left unmatched. Per the germline V gene, CDR1 is SGHTA and CDR2 is FQGNSA. The CDR3 DNA follows: TGTGCCAGCAGCCAAAGCTTTCTAGCGGGGGTAAGGGAGCAGTACTTC. It encodes CASSQSFLAGVREQYF.

For the CDR3, the DNA is TGTGCCAGCAGTTACAGTACTAGCGGCTCCTACAATGAGCAGTTCTTC. This gives the protein CASSYSTSGSYNEQFF. The rearrangement joins TRBV6-5 to TRBJ2-1, with 8 bases identical to TRBD2. The CDR3 has 16 amino acids. CDR1 MNHEY and CDR2 SVGAGI come from the germline V gene. J was trimmed by 0 bases and V by 2 bases; bases with no gene match: 3.

The chain carries TRBV27 and TRBJ2-2; TRBD1 matches 10 bases. Per germline, CDR1 MNHEY and CDR2 SMNVEV (reference sequence). This CDR3 has 14 residues. Unmatched junction bases numbered 4, after V lost 6 bases and J lost 6 bases. The CDR3 bases are TGTGCCAGCAGCCCAGGACAGGGGGCCGGGGAGCTGTTTTTT. This gives the protein CASSPGQGAGELFF.

The count of this clone is one. J is TRBJ2-3 and V is TRBV25-1; 9 nucleotides align to TRBD1. J gave up 5 bases and V 6 bases, and 6 bases lay outside the gene matches. CDR1 MGHDK and CDR2 SYGVNS come from the germline V gene. The CDR3 has 14 amino acids. The CDR3 sequence: CASRLQGAGDTQYF. Here the CDR3 DNA reads TGTGCCAGCAGACTACAGGGGGCGGGAGATACGCAGTATTTT.

This sequence joins TRBV5-5 and TRBJ2-7; TRBD1 matches 11 bases. Trimming cost V 4 bases and J 5 bases; bases outside gene matches: 11. CDR1 is SGHKS, CDR2 YYEKEE, per germline (reference sequence). The CDR3 loop spans 16 amino acids. The CDR3 sequence: CASSPRGGQGEHEQYF. DNA for the CDR3: TGTGCCAGCAGCCCCCGGGGGGGACAGGGGGAACACGAGCAGTACTTC.

CDR3 sequence (DNA): TGTGCCAGCAGTGGGTGGGTCCTTCGGGAAAACATTCAGTACTTC. Translating gives CASSGWVLRENIQYF. This sequence joins TRBV25-1 and TRBJ2-4, with D hard to call. Per germline, CDR1 MGHDK and CDR2 SYGVNS. The CDR3 totals 15 residues. Trimming pared 4 bases from V and 5 bases from J, leaving 15 bases between.

This clone was detected once. The genes are TRBV6-4 and TRBJ2-3; 9 nucleotides match TRBD2. Germline loops: CDR1 MRHNA, CDR2 SNTAGT. This CDR3 region has 15 residues. With 7 bases clipped from V and 5 bases from J, the junction kept 10 bases outside the gene matches. The CDR3 bases are TGTGCCAGCATCAGAGGCGGGGGGGCCGGAGATACGCAGTATTTT. Protein sequence: CASIRGGGAGDTQYF.

The genes are TRBV10-3 and TRBJ2-3, with D tentatively TRBD1 (7 bases). Trimming took 6 bases from V and 0 from J, leaving 13 bases between them. The germline V gene has CDR1 ENHRY and CDR2 SYGVKD. The CDR3 spans 15 residues. CDR3 DNA: TGTGCCATCAGGCGCAGGGGGGAAAGCACAGATACGCAGTATTTT. Protein: CAIRRRGESTDTQYF.

Remarks on this clone: Other nucleotide sequences from this sample produce the same CDR3. This chain uses TRBV5-1 with TRBJ2-3; no definite D call. Deletions cut 0 bases from V and 4 bases from J, with 3 bases between. Per the germline V gene, CDR1 is SGHRS and CDR2 is YFSETQ. The CDR3 has 12 residues. Written as DNA, the CDR3 is TGCGCCAGCAGCTTGGGAGCAGATACGCAGTATTTT. This translates into CASSLGADTQYF. Based on the CDR3 plus reference TRBV5-1 and TRBJ2-3, the full variable domain is KAGVTQTPRYLIKTRGQQVTLSCSPISGHRSVSWYQQTPGQGLQFLFEYFSETQRNKGNFPGRFSGRQFSNSRSEMNVSTLELGDSALYLCASSLGADTQYFGPGTRLTVL.

The gene calls are TRBV12-3 or TRBV12-4 and TRBJ2-3; D unclear. V lost 6 bases, J lost 4 bases, and 5 bases lay in between. This CDR3 has 11 amino acids. The CDR3 sequence: CASSHSDTQYF. The CDR3 region has the DNA TGTGCCAGCAGCCACTCAGATACGCAGTATTTT.

The chain has TRBV11-2 and TRBJ1-3, with D perhaps matching TRBD1 (5 bases). Germline values: CDR1 SGHAT, CDR2 FQNNGV. The CDR3 is made up of 16 amino acids. V lost 0 bases, J lost 7 bases, and 16 bases lay in between. CDR3 sequence reads: CASSLEGGPTSNTIYF. The DNA for the CDR3 is TGTGCCAGCAGCTTAGAGGGGGGACCCACTTCGAACACCATATATTTT. Based on the CDR3 plus reference TRBV11-2 and TRBJ1-3, the full variable domain is EAGVAQSPRYKIIEKRQSVAFWCNPISGHATLYWYQQILGQGPKLLIQFQNNGVVDDSQLPKDRFSAERLKGVDSTLKIQPAKLEDSAVYLCASSLEGGPTSNTIYFGEGSWLTVV.

This chain uses TRBV19 with TRBJ2-3, with D perhaps matching TRBD2 (6 bases). V dropped 2 bases and J dropped 2 bases, with 17 bases sitting between them. There are 17 residues in the CDR3. CDR1 LNHDA and CDR2 SQIVND come from the germline V gene (reference sequence). CDR3 sequence: CASSIFGGRDFTDTQYF. The DNA of the CDR3 is TGTGCCAGTAGTATATTTGGAGGGCGGGACTTCACAGATACGCAGTATTTT.

The rearrangement links TRBV2 to TRBJ2-2, with D unclear. This CDR3 has 13 residues. The V gene lost 11 bases and the J gene lost 2 bases, with 12 bases spanning the gap. Germline assignment: CDR1 SNHLY and CDR2 FYNNEI. The CDR3 spells CAGRPSNTGELFF. In DNA form, the CDR3 reads TGTGCCGGAAGACCCTCTAACACCGGGGAGCTGTTTTTT. The entire variable domain, with the rest obtained from reference TRBV2 and TRBJ2-2, is as follows: EPEVTQTPSHQVTQMGQEVILRCVPISNHLYFYWYRQILGQKVEFLVSFYNNEISEKSEIFDDQFSVERPDGSNFTLKIRSTKLEDSAMYFCAGRPSNTGELFFGEGSRLTVL.

The chain combines TRBV12-5 with TRBJ1-1; maybe TRBD1 (6 bases). The V end was cut by 3 bases, the J end by 0 bases, with 11 bases between. CDR3 length: 15 residues. From germline, CDR1 is LGHNT and CDR2 FRNRAP. CDR3 coding DNA: TGTGCTAGTGGTTTCCGGACAGCTATGAACACTGAAGCTTTCTTT. Translating gives CASGFRTAMNTEAFF.

This chain uses TRBV6-1 with TRBJ1-2; 7 bases map to TRBD1. CDR1 MNHNS and CDR2 SASEGT come from the germline V gene. V lost 3 bases, J lost 8 bases, and 6 bases stayed unmatched. The CDR3 runs to 13 residues. For the CDR3, the DNA is TGTGCCAGCAGTGAGCAGACAGGGACCGGCTACACCTTC. Amino acid sequence: CASSEQTGTGYTF.

This clone was detected only once. This chain links TRBV19 with TRBJ2-6; D ambiguous. CDR1 LNHDA and CDR2 SQIVND come from the germline V gene (reference sequence). V lost 3 bases, J lost 4 bases, and 10 bases lay in between. This CDR3 region has 15 residues. CDR3 sequence reads: CASSIALWGANVLTF. The CDR3, as DNA: TGTGCCAGTAGTATCGCGTTGTGGGGGGCCAACGTCCTGACTTTC.

The rearrangement links TRBV28 to TRBJ2-4; no definite D call. This CDR3 comprises 14 residues. The germline V gene encodes CDR1 MDHEN and CDR2 SYDVKM. With 3 bases removed from V and 0 bases from J, the gap between germline ends came to 6 bases. The CDR3 is CASSFRVAKNIQYF. The CDR3 region has the DNA TGTGCCAGCAGTTTTAGAGTAGCCAAAAACATTCAGTACTTC.

The chain carries TRBV18 and TRBJ1-1; possible D gene TRBD1, 5 bases. CDR3 size: 15 residues. Trimming took 1 base from V and 3 from J, leaving 12 bases between them. Germline CDR1 KGHSH, CDR2 LQKENI. The CDR3 DNA is TGTGCCAGCTCACCACTCTCCGGACAATACACTGAAGCTTTCTTT. Its protein product is CASSPLSGQYTEAFF.

The chain links TRBV6-2 or TRBV6-3 to TRBJ2-2, with a weak D call TRBD1 (5 bases). V lost 5 bases and J 3 bases, leaving 7 bases between the germline ends. Germline assignment: CDR1 MNHEY and CDR2 SVGEGT. The CDR3 is 13 amino acids. The CDR3 spells CASSGQYTGELFF. In nucleotides, the CDR3 is TGTGCCAGCAGTGGACAATACACCGGGGAGCTGTTTTTT.

The chain uses TRBV5-1 and TRBJ1-3; D call uncertain. V was cut by 0 bases and J by 3 bases, with 28 bases left in between. The germline gives CDR1 SGHRS, CDR2 YFSETQ. The CDR3 consists of 21 residues. The CDR3 reads CASSLDRGGSRPGVDGNTIYF. The CDR3 DNA sequence: TGCGCCAGCAGCTTGGACCGGGGAGGTTCGAGACCCGGGGTGGATGGAAACACCATATATTTT.

The rearrangement joins TRBV7-8 to TRBJ1-6, with D possibly matching TRBD1 (5 bases). The CDR3 length is 16 residues. Germline V gives CDR1 SGHVS, CDR2 FQNEAQ. V gave up 2 bases and J gave up 8 bases, with 16 bases separating them. The CDR3 DNA is TGTGCCAGCAGCTTATATGTCCGGGGGTCGGATTCACCCCTCCACTTT. This sequence encodes CASSLYVRGSDSPLHF.

DNA of the CDR3: TGTGCCAGCAGTGAAGCGCGCGGGGTGAACACTGAAGCTTTCTTT. Its translation is CASSEARGVNTEAFF. This chain uses TRBV2 with TRBJ1-1; D remains unclear. The CDR3 is 15 residues long. Germline V gene sequence: CDR1 SNHLY, CDR2 FYNNEI. The germline V and J ends were trimmed by 0 bases and 0 bases, with 8 bases remaining between them.

The rearrangement joins TRBV7-6 to TRBJ2-1; unclear D gene. Deletions cut 1 base from V and 4 bases from J, with 14 bases between. Germline V gives CDR1 SGHVS, CDR2 FNYEAQ. The CDR3 is 16 residues long. The CDR3 DNA reads as TGTGCCAGCAGCTTAGTAGCCGGCGGCCTATACAATGAGCAGTTCTTC. Protein product: CASSLVAGGLYNEQFF.